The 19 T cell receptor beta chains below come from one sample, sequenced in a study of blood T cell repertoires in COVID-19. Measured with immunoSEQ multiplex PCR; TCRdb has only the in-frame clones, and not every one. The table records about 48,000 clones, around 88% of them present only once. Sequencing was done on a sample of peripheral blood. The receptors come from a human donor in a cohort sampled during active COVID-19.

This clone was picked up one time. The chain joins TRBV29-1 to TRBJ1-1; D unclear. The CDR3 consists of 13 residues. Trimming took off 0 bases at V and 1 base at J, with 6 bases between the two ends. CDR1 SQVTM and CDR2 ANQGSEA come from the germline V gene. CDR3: CSVEEQTNTEAFF. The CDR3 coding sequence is TGCAGCGTTGAAGAACAAACGAACACTGAAGCTTTCTTT.

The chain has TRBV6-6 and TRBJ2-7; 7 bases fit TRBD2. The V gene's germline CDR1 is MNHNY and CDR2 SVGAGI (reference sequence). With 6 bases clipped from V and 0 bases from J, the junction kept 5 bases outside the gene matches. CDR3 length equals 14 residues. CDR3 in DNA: TGTGCCAGCAGGGGGGTAGCGGGCTCCTACGAGCAGTACTTC. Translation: CASRGVAGSYEQYF.

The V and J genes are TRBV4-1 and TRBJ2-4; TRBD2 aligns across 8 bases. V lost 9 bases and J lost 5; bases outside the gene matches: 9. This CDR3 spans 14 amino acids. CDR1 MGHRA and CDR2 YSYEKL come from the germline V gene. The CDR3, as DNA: TGCGCCAGGGGACATAGCGGGGTGGAAAACATTCAGTACTTC. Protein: CARGHSGVENIQYF.

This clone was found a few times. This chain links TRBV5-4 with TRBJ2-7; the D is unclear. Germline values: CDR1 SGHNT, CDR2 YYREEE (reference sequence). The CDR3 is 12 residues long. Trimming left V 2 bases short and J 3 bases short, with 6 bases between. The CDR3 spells CASSLTGYEQYF. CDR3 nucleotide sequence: TGTGCCAGCAGCTTAACGGGCTACGAGCAGTACTTC.

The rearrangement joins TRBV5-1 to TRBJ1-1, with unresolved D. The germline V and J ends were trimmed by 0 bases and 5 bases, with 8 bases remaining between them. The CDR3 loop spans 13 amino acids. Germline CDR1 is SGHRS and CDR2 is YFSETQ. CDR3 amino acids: CASSLALVTEAFF. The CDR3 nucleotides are TGCGCCAGCAGCTTGGCCTTAGTGACTGAAGCTTTCTTT.

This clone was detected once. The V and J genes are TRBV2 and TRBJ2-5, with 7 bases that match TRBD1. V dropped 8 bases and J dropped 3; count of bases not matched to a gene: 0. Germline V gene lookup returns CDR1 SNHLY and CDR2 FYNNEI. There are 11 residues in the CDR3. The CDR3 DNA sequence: TGTGCCAGCGGACAGGAAGAGACCCAGTACTTC. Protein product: CASGQEETQYF.

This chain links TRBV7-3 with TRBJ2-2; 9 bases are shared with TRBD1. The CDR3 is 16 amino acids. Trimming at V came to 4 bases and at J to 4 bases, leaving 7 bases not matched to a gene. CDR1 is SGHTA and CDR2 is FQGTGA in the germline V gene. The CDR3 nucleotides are TGTGCCAGCAGCTCCCCCGTGACAGGGGGCACCGGGGAGCTGTTTTTT. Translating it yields CASSSPVTGGTGELFF. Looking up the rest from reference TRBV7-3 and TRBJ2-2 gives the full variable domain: GAGVSQTPSNKVTEKGKYVELRCDPISGHTALYWYRQSLGQGPEFLIYFQGTGAADDSGLPNDRFFAVRPEGSVSTLKIQRTERGDSAVYLCASSSPVTGGTGELFFGEGSRLTVL.

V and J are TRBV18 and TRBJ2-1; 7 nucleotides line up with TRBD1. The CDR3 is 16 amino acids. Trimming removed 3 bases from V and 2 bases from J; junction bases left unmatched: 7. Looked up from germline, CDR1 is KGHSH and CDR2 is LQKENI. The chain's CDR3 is CASSPPGTATYNEQFF. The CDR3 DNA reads TGTGCCAGCTCACCCCCGGGGACAGCCACCTACAATGAGCAGTTCTTC.

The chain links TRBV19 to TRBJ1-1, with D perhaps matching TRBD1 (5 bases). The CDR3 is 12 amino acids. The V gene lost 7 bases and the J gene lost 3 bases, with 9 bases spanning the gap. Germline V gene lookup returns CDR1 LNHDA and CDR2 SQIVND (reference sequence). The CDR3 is CASTRTHTEAFF. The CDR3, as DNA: TGTGCCAGTACCAGGACACACACTGAAGCTTTCTTT. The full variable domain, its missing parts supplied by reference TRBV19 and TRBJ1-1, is DGGITQSPKYLFRKEGQNVTLSCEQNLNHDAMYWYRQDPGQGLRLIYYSQIVNDFQKGDIAEGYSVSREKKESFPLTVTSAQKNPTAFYLCASTRTHTEAFFGQGTRLTVV.

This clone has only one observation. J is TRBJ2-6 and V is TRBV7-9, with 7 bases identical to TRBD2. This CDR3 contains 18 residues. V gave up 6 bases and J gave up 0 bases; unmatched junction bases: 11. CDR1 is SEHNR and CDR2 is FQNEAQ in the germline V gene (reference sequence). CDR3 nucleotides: TGTGCCAGCAGGGCCCCATGGGGGGGAGGCTCTGGGGCCAACGTCCTGACTTTC. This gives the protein CASRAPWGGGSGANVLTF.

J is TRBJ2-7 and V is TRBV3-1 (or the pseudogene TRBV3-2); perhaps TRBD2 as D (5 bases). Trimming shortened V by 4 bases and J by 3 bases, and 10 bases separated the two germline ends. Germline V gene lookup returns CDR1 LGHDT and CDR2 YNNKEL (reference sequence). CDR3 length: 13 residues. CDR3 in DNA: TGTGCCAGCAGCCCGCGGACTGTCTACGAGCAGTACTTC. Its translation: CASSPRTVYEQYF.

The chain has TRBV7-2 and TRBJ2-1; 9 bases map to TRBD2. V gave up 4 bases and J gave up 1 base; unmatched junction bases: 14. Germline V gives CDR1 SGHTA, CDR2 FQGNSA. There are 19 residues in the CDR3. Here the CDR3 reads CASSSGPESGGPSYNEQFF. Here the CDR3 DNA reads TGTGCCAGCAGCTCAGGCCCAGAAAGCGGGGGGCCTTCCTACAATGAGCAGTTCTTC.

The DNA of the CDR3 is TGTGCCAGCAGCCAACCCCCCGCTAGTACCAATGAGCAGTTCTTC. Translating it yields CASSQPPASTNEQFF. The rearrangement joins TRBV9 to TRBJ2-1; D not resolved. In germline, CDR1 is SGDLS, CDR2 YYNGEE. CDR3 length: 15 residues. The germline V and J ends were trimmed by 4 bases and 6 bases, with 17 bases remaining between them.

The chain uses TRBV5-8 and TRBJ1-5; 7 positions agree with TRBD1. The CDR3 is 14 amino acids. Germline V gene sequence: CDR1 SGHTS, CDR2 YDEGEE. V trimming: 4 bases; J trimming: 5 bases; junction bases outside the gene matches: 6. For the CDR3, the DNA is TGTGCCAGCAGCCCGGGACAGAGTTATCAGCCCCAGCATTTT. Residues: CASSPGQSYQPQHF.

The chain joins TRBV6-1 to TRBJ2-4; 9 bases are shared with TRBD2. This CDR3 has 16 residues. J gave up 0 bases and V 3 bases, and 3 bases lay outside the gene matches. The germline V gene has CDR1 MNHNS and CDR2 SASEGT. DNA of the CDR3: TGTGCCAGCAGTGACAGCGGGGGGCTAGCCAAAAACATTCAGTACTTC. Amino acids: CASSDSGGLAKNIQYF.

The CDR3 here is CASSSLAGVNVGELFF. The CDR3, as DNA: TGCGCCAGCAGCTCGCTAGCGGGGGTTAACGTCGGGGAGCTGTTTTTT. The chain recombines TRBV5-1 with TRBJ2-2, with 10 bases fitting TRBD2. This CDR3 region has 16 residues. CDR1 is SGHRS, CDR2 YFSETQ, per germline. J was trimmed by 7 bases and V by 3 bases; bases with no gene match: 9.

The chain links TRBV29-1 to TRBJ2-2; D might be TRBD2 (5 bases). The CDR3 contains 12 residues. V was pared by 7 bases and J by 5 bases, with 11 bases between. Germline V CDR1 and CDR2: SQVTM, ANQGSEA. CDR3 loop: CSGTAGTGELFF. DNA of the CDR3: TGCAGCGGGACCGCGGGTACCGGGGAGCTGTTTTTT.

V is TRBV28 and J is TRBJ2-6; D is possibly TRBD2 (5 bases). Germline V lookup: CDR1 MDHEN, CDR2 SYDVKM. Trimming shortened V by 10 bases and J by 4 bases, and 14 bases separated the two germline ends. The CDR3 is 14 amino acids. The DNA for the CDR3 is TGTGCCACCCTGAGCGGCGCCGGGGCCAACGTCCTGACTTTC. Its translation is CATLSGAGANVLTF.

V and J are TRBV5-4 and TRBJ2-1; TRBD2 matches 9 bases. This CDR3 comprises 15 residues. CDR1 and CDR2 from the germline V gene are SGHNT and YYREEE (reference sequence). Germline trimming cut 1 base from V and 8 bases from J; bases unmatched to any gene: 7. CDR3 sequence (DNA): TGTGCCAGCAGCTTGACGAGCGGGGGGCCCGATGAGCAGTTCTTC. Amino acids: CASSLTSGGPDEQFF.